Detailed here is one T cell receptor (beta chain). Its antigen is still unknown. Clones were sequenced by immunoSEQ multiplex PCR, and TCRdb holds only the in-frame ones, with some missing. Among 280,000 or so clones listed, around 89% were seen once. The source of the sample is a study of cytomegalovirus exposure and HLA in healthy donors. Findings and caveats of the study: Some public TCRs appeared in many individuals, while most sequences were rare. Overall, roughly 160 TCR beta chains were annotated as cytomegalovirus-associated. For cytomegalovirus status, the classifier reportedly gave diagnoses with high specificity and sensitivity.

In germline, CDR1 is SGHAT, CDR2 FQNNGV. V lost 4 bases and J lost 3; bases outside the gene matches: 3. This CDR3 has 13 amino acids. The donors formed part of the roughly 120-subject validation cohort, distinct from the roughly 730-subject first cohort. The chain couples TRBV11-2 to TRBJ2-7; TRBD1 matches at 7 bases. Sequencing was done on a sample of PBMCs. This sequence originates from a woman under 30 in good health and CMV-seronegative. CDR3 amino acids: CASSSGQIYEQYF. CDR3 bases: TGTGCCAGCAGCTCGGGACAGATCTACGAGCAGTACTTC.